This T cell receptor (beta chain) stems from a study of PD-L1 blockade in urothelial cancer. Study context: The analyses of blood took place 3 weeks (second dose) and 6 weeks after treatment start.

Measured with immunoSEQ multiplex PCR; TCRdb has only the in-frame clones, and not every one. The data hold around 57,000 clones, with 80% to 90% observed a single time. Time point denoted: pretreatment peripheral blood. The CDR3 loop spans 14 amino acids. Deletions cut 1 base from V and 3 bases from J, with 10 bases between. Germline lookup yields CDR1 GTSNPN and CDR2 SVGIG (reference sequence). The clonotype comes from a man aged 65-85 years with urothelial cancer. The sample was PBMCs, taken around atezolizumab (anti-PD-L1) treatment. The V call is TRBV30, the J call TRBJ1-5; perhaps TRBD1 as D (5 bases). CDR3 loop: CAWSAGGYNQPQHF. The CDR3 DNA is TGTGCCTGGAGTGCCGGGGGTTACAATCAGCCCCAGCATTTT.